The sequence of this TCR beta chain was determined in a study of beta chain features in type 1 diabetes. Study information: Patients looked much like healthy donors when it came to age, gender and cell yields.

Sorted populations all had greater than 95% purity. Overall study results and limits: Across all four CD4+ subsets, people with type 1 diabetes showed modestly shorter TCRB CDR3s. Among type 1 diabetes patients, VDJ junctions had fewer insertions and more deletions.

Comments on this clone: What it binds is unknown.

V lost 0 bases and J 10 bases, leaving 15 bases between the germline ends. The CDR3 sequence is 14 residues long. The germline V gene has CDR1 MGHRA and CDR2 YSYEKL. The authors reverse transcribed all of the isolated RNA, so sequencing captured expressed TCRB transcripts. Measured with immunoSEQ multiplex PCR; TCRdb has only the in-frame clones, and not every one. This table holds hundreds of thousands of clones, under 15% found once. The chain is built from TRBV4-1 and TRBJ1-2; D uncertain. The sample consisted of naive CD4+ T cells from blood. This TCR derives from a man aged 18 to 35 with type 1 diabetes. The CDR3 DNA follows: TGCGCCAGCAGCCAAGACGCCCAGATTTGGGACTACACCTTC. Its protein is CASSQDAQIWDYTF.